This T cell receptor beta chain was captured in a study of cytotoxic CD8 clonotypes in ibrutinib-treated CLL. Across the study: Partial response occurred in around 24 patients and complete response in 2; at median approximately 68 months, about 14 remained remitted and approximately twelve progressed. Following treatment for a median roughly 11 months, range 6 to 36, response samples were then taken. Overall study findings and caveats: Under treatment, the uncommon public clonotypes either contracted or remained stable.

Approximately 1.8 micrograms of genomic DNA came from cryopreserved PBMCs for TCR beta libraries. TCRdb's table, derived via immunoSEQ multiplex PCR, lists solely in-frame clones and lacks some. Of a few hundred thousand clones detected, 67% appear once; the ten largest clones hold approximately 6%. On this clone itself: What it recognizes is unknown.

Germline lookup yields CDR1 SGHTA and CDR2 FQGNSA. Trimming shortened V by 5 bases and J by 8 bases, and 19 bases separated the two germline ends. This CDR3 is 15 amino acids long. The sample in question was PBMCs, obtained after 36 months of ibrutinib treatment. The rearrangement uses TRBV7-2 and TRBJ2-1; either TRBD1 or TRBD2 may supply D (6 bases each). The clonotype comes from a human donor with chronic lymphocytic leukemia. DNA for the CDR3: TGTGCCAGCAGCCTACGACAGGAGGGGGTTCATGAGCAGTTCTTC. Translated: CASSLRQEGVHEQFF.